What follows is one T cell receptor beta chain and its context. The sample belongs to a study of control samples from healthy donors and cancer patients. Here immunoSEQ multiplex PCR was the method, and the copy in TCRdb shows in-frame clones only, minus some. Counted here are about 120,000 clones, 80% to 95% occurring once; the ten biggest clones make up 7.8%. Sequencing was done on a sample of blood. The TCR sequence derives from a woman aged 18-30 years in good health.

CDR3 region: CASSLGPRSEQYF. CDR3 sequence (DNA): TGTGCCAGCAGCTTAGGACCGAGAAGCGAGCAGTACTTC. This sequence joins TRBV5-4 and TRBJ2-7, with D unresolved. The CDR3 covers 13 residues. The germline gives CDR1 SGHNT, CDR2 YYREEE (reference sequence). Trimming pared 2 bases from V and 6 bases from J, leaving 12 bases between. Combining the CDR3 with reference TRBV5-4 and TRBJ2-7 gives the whole variable domain ETGVTQSPTHLIKTRGQQVTLRCSSQSGHNTVSWYQQALGQGPQFIFQYYREEENGRGNFPPRFSGLQFPNYSSELNVNALELDDSALYLCASSLGPRSEQYFGPGTRLTVT.